This TCR beta chain was sequenced for a study of T cells in Graves' hyperthyroidism and ophthalmopathy. At the level of the study: Specimen type is peripheral blood, collected at initial diagnosis prior to any treatment.

This clonotype has a count of ten or more. Its antigen is as yet unknown. Researchers took RNA transcripts and amplified the TCR beta CDR3 regions from them. When the TCR CDR3 underwent first-round RT-PCR, the HTBI primer set was used. TCRdb analysed the multiplex PCR reads with MiXCR anew, one entry per CDR3 protein. The table shows some 360,000 distinct CDR3 sequences, with roughly 20% occurring only once. The CDR3 has 13 residues. J gave up 6 bases and V 11 bases, and 10 bases lay outside the gene matches. General study points: Most clonotypes expanded in the thyroid (above 0.001) were also present in blood.

This receptor was identified in a woman aged 40 to 50 with Graves' ophthalmopathy. The V call is TRBV12-3 or TRBV12-4, the J call TRBJ1-1, with 9 bases matching TRBD1. The sample comprised blood. The chain's CDR3 is CASQQGAQSEAFF. The CDR3 nucleotides are TGTGCCTCCCAACAGGGGGCGCAGTCTGAAGCTTTCTTT.